One and the same sample provided the 26 T cell receptor beta chains below, sequenced in a study of radiotherapy plus CTLA-4 blockade in lung cancer. Using immunoSEQ multiplex PCR, the repertoire was profiled, and TCRdb retains in-frame clones only, with some absent. The sample holds 85,000 to 130,000 clones, about 85% seen once. Sequencing used peripheral blood, obtained from a patient treated with radiotherapy plus ipilimumab. All receptors come from a human donor with non-small cell lung cancer that progressed on radiotherapy plus ipilimumab. Some clones in this sample may be carry-over from other donors' samples.

This sequence joins TRBV15 and TRBJ2-5; a possible D gene is TRBD2 (5 bases). Trimming took 2 bases from V and 7 from J, leaving 17 bases between them. From germline, CDR1 is LNHNV and CDR2 YYDKDF (reference sequence). The CDR3 length is 15 residues. The CDR3 sequence is CATSRSLALVGTQYF. The CDR3 DNA follows: TGTGCCACCAGCAGATCCCTAGCTTTGGTCGGGACCCAGTACTTC.

The rearrangement joins TRBV4-2 to TRBJ2-2; TRBD2 aligns across 9 bases. Germline-derived CDR1 and CDR2 are LGHNA and YNFKEQ. The CDR3 is made up of 16 amino acids. With V trimmed by 1 base and J by 9 bases, 9 bases remained unmatched. The CDR3: CASSQVAAGGLWELFF. The CDR3 DNA reads TGTGCCAGCAGCCAAGTTGCGGCGGGGGGGCTCTGGGAGCTGTTTTTT.

The chain couples TRBV11-1 to TRBJ2-1; no definite D call. Germline V CDR1 and CDR2: SGHAT, FQDESV (reference sequence). The CDR3 runs to 13 residues. V dropped 4 bases and J dropped 5 bases, with 9 bases sitting between them. The CDR3 is CASSSREDNEQFF. Written as DNA, the CDR3 is TGTGCCAGCAGCTCCCGTGAGGACAATGAGCAGTTCTTC.

The V and J genes are TRBV11-2 and TRBJ2-2; 8 bases fit TRBD1. V lost 5 bases to trimming and J lost 1 base; unmatched junction nucleotides: 9. Per germline, CDR1 SGHAT and CDR2 FQNNGV. CDR3 length equals 17 residues. CDR3 residues: CASSQRSGQGNTGELFF. The CDR3, as DNA: TGTGCCAGCAGCCAAAGATCAGGACAGGGGAACACCGGGGAGCTGTTTTTT.

The V gene is TRBV19, the J gene TRBJ2-2; TRBD1 matches 8 bases. V lost 11 bases, J lost 5 bases, and 7 bases stayed unmatched. The CDR3 covers 13 residues. Germline values: CDR1 LNHDA, CDR2 SQIVND (reference sequence). CDR3 DNA: TGTGCCGGCAGGGGGCGAGAGACCGGGGAGCTGTTTTTT. Amino acid sequence: CAGRGRETGELFF.

This clone was found once. The rearrangement uses TRBV6-6 and TRBJ2-7; 7 nucleotides line up with TRBD2. V trimming: 0 bases; J trimming: 4 bases; junction bases outside the gene matches: 0. This CDR3 spans 13 amino acids. Germline CDR1 reads MNHNY; CDR2 reads SVGAGI (reference sequence). This CDR3 is CASSYSRGYEQYF. CDR3 coding DNA: TGTGCCAGCAGTTACTCGCGGGGGTACGAGCAGTACTTC.

This rearrangement joins TRBV7-9 to TRBJ2-7, with D maybe TRBD1 (6 bases). The CDR3 runs to 15 residues. The V end lost 2 bases, the J end lost 7 bases, and 18 bases lay between the germline ends. The germline V gene has CDR1 SEHNR and CDR2 FQNEAQ (reference sequence). The CDR3 reads CASSLSAGAPGEQYF. CDR3 in DNA: TGTGCCAGCAGCTTATCGGCAGGGGCACCGGGTGAGCAGTACTTC.

This rearrangement joins TRBV18 to TRBJ1-5; D gene uncertain. Trimming shortened V by 6 bases and J by 2 bases, and 8 bases separated the two germline ends. The CDR3 totals 13 residues. CDR1 KGHSH and CDR2 LQKENI come from the germline V gene. The CDR3 region has the DNA TGTGCCAGCTCTAACCCAGGCAATCAGCCCCAGCATTTT. Its protein is CASSNPGNQPQHF.

The gene calls are TRBV7-2 and TRBJ2-7; 7 nucleotides match TRBD1. Unmatched junction bases numbered 6, after V lost 0 bases and J lost 4 bases. This CDR3 comprises 15 residues. Germline CDR1 is SGHTA and CDR2 is FQGNSA. The CDR3 region is CASSLAGGGSYEQYF. The CDR3 DNA sequence: TGTGCCAGCAGCTTAGCAGGGGGCGGGTCGTACGAGCAGTACTTC.

This chain uses TRBV7-3 with TRBJ2-1, with a possible D match to TRBD1 (7 bases). This CDR3 contains 16 residues. V lost 2 bases and J lost 9, with 20 bases in between. CDR1 is SGHTA and CDR2 is FQGTGA in the germline V gene. This CDR3 is CASSLSGTGDWGEQFF. The CDR3, as DNA: TGTGCCAGCAGCTTATCAGGAACAGGGGACTGGGGTGAGCAGTTCTTC.

The V gene is TRBV14, the J gene TRBJ1-4; weak D call: TRBD1 (6 bases). Deletions cut 4 bases from V and 5 bases from J, with 14 bases between. The CDR3 consists of 15 residues. Germline V gives CDR1 SGHDN, CDR2 FVKESK. CDR3 sequence reads: CASSRPGQINEKLFF. The DNA of the CDR3 is TGTGCCAGCAGCCGTCCGGGACAAATCAATGAAAAACTGTTTTTT.

In this sample, this clone turned up a few times. V usage is TRBV5-6 and J usage is TRBJ1-2; TRBD1 matches 12 bases. Trimming cost V 4 bases and J 4 bases; bases outside gene matches: 14. The CDR3 extends over 18 amino acids. Germline V CDR1 and CDR2: SGHDT, YYEEEE. CDR3 residues: CASSRVGQGAIQSYGYTF. The CDR3 DNA reads TGTGCCAGCAGCCGGGTGGGACAGGGGGCTATTCAATCCTATGGCTACACCTTC.

The rearrangement uses TRBV10-3 and TRBJ2-1; tentatively, D is TRBD1 (6 bases). Germline-derived CDR1 and CDR2 are ENHRY and SYGVKD. V gave up 6 bases and J gave up 8 bases, with 20 bases separating them. CDR3 size: 15 residues. The chain's CDR3 is CAISPSITGTHEQFF. CDR3 sequence (DNA): TGTGCCATCAGCCCTTCTATCACAGGGACCCATGAGCAGTTCTTC.

This clone was found a few times. The chain couples TRBV5-4 to TRBJ2-7, with 7 bases that match TRBD1. This CDR3 comprises 15 residues. V dropped 4 bases and J dropped 0; count of bases not matched to a gene: 7. Germline values: CDR1 SGHNT, CDR2 YYREEE (reference sequence). CDR3 region: CASSRGTVSSYEQYF. CDR3 nucleotide sequence: TGTGCCAGCAGCCGAGGGACAGTGAGCTCCTACGAGCAGTACTTC.

The chain is built from TRBV7-2 and TRBJ2-7; D not certain. Germline loops: CDR1 SGHTA, CDR2 FQGNSA. There are 13 residues in the CDR3. V gave up 5 bases and J gave up 3 bases, with 11 bases separating them. The CDR3 loop reads CASSPGRGYEQYF. The CDR3 DNA reads as TGTGCCAGCAGCCCTGGCCGCGGCTACGAGCAGTACTTC.

The chain joins TRBV28 to TRBJ2-2, with D possibly called TRBD1 or TRBD2 (6 bases each). Germline V CDR1 and CDR2: MDHEN, SYDVKM. The CDR3 is made up of 14 amino acids. V dropped 6 bases and J dropped 6 bases, with 14 bases sitting between them. This CDR3 reads CASSPRGVAGELFF. The DNA of the CDR3 is TGTGCCAGCAGCCCAAGGGGGGTCGCCGGGGAGCTGTTTTTT.

This clone has a single count. Other DNA sequences from this sample encode an identical CDR3 as well. The chain links TRBV18 to TRBJ2-3; 9 bases align to TRBD2. V gave up 5 bases and J gave up 3 bases; unmatched junction bases: 3. The germline V gene has CDR1 KGHSH and CDR2 LQKENI. CDR3 length: 14 residues. The CDR3 DNA is TGTGCCAGCTCAACAAGCGGGGGGACAGATACGCAGTATTTT. This encodes CASSTSGGTDTQYF.

The chain combines TRBV18 with TRBJ1-4; the match to TRBD1 covers 10 bases. The V gene's germline CDR1 is KGHSH and CDR2 LQKENI. The J segment lost 6 bases and the V segment lost 6 bases, leaving 4 bases of the junction unmatched. The CDR3 loop spans 14 amino acids. Here the CDR3 DNA reads TGTGCCAGCTCCCACGGGACAGGGGATGAAAAACTGTTTTTT. Residues: CASSHGTGDEKLFF.

V gene TRBV5-1 combines with J gene TRBJ1-2; D is ambiguous. V lost 6 bases and J 8 bases, leaving 23 bases between the germline ends. The CDR3 has 15 residues. Germline loops: CDR1 SGHRS, CDR2 YFSETQ. Written as DNA, the CDR3 is TGCGCCAGCACTCCAGGCCAGGACCCTACCGGCGGCTACACCTTC. This sequence encodes CASTPGQDPTGGYTF.

The V and J genes are TRBV6-6 and TRBJ1-1, with D tentatively TRBD1 (6 bases). Germline V gene sequence: CDR1 MNHNY, CDR2 SVGAGI (reference sequence). The CDR3 spans 15 residues. V was pared by 5 bases and J by 1 base, with 14 bases between. CDR3 sequence: CASSNLDRRNTEAFF. In nucleotides, the CDR3 is TGTGCCAGCAGTAACCTCGACAGGAGGAACACTGAAGCTTTCTTT.

This chain uses TRBV28 with TRBJ1-2; no definite D call. This CDR3 is 13 amino acids long. V lost 7 bases and J lost 8, with 17 bases in between. Germline values: CDR1 MDHEN, CDR2 SYDVKM. As DNA, the CDR3 is TGTGCCAGCAAAACTCTCGGCGCTGAGGGCTACACCTTC. Translating it yields CASKTLGAEGYTF.

The chain couples TRBV11-3 to TRBJ2-7; D ambiguous. This CDR3 has 14 amino acids. The germline V and J ends were trimmed by 0 bases and 5 bases, with 11 bases remaining between them. Germline values: CDR1 SGHNT, CDR2 YENEEA. The CDR3 sequence is CASSLEAGYHEQYF. The CDR3 DNA sequence: TGTGCCAGCAGCTTAGAGGCCGGTTACCACGAGCAGTACTTC.

This chain uses TRBV5-4 with TRBJ1-1; D remains ambiguous. V lost 5 bases to trimming and J lost 1 base, with 6 bases between them. CDR1 is SGHNT, CDR2 YYREEE, per germline (reference sequence). The CDR3 spans 12 residues. CDR3 nucleotides: TGTGCCAGCAGTACACCGAACACTGAAGCTTTCTTT. Its translation: CASSTPNTEAFF.

CDR3 protein: CASSFDGNTIYF. In DNA, the CDR3 is TGCGCCAGCAGCTTCGATGGAAACACCATATATTTT. The V gene is TRBV5-1, the J gene TRBJ1-3; no reliable D call. The CDR3 has 12 residues. CDR1 is SGHRS, CDR2 YFSETQ, per germline. The V gene lost 2 bases and the J gene lost 3 bases, with 3 bases spanning the gap.

This clone was seen only once. This sequence joins TRBV2 and TRBJ1-5; D unclear. Germline V gene lookup returns CDR1 SNHLY and CDR2 FYNNEI. This CDR3 has 12 amino acids. V lost 6 bases, J lost 0 bases, and 3 bases lay in between. CDR3 loop: CASRNSNQPQHF. The CDR3 coding sequence is TGTGCCAGCAGGAATAGCAATCAGCCCCAGCATTTT.

The V gene is TRBV11-3, the J gene TRBJ1-1; 7 bases fit TRBD1. Unmatched junction bases numbered 5, after V lost 3 bases and J lost 4 bases. Germline V lookup: CDR1 SGHNT, CDR2 YENEEA. This CDR3 spans 14 amino acids. CDR3 DNA sequence: TGTGCCAGCAGCTTGGGCCAGGGGGGCACTGAAGCTTTCTTT. Amino acids: CASSLGQGGTEAFF.